A selection of T cell receptor beta chains follows, all from one sample in a study of shared clonotypes between healthy human individuals. Using immunoSEQ multiplex PCR, the repertoire was profiled, and TCRdb retains in-frame clones only, with some absent. The sample carries roughly 1,000,000 clones, around 82% recorded once. The sequenced sample was memory CD4+ T cells from PBMCs. These receptors originate from a man aged 18 to 35 in good health. Some clones in this sample may be carry-over from other donors' samples. CDR3s include the opening cysteine and the closing phenylalanine or tryptophan. The order of the fields is J gene, D gene, V gene, CDR3 protein. D genes are given only for firm matches.

>TRBJ2-7|.|TRBV5-1
CASSSLPSGNPYEQYF
>TRBJ2-5|TRBD1|TRBV28
CASRPNTGGKETQYF
>TRBJ2-1|.|TRBV29-1
CSVRMISYNEQFF
>TRBJ2-7|.|TRBV5-6
CASSWGGPRGNYEQYF
>TRBJ1-5|.|TRBV10-3
CAISDRLGVTSNQPQHF
>TRBJ1-5|.|TRBV21-1
CASSESGGSNQPQHF
>TRBJ1-1|.|TRBV5-4
CASSGGWNTEAFF
>TRBJ2-6|TRBD1|TRBV19
CASSPDRLGAGANVLTF
>TRBJ1-1|.|TRBV28
CASSLFRATEAFF
>TRBJ1-5|TRBD1|TRBV6-1
CASSEATGSRQPQHF
>TRBJ2-1|TRBD1|TRBV5-1
CASRSGTVYNEQFF
>TRBJ2-1|.|TRBV30
CAWSVTDNEQFF
>TRBJ1-2|.|TRBV2
CASAGTGENYGYTF
>TRBJ2-3|.|TRBV30
CAWEPRTGAEPGLAIDTQYF
>TRBJ2-3|.|TRBV6-4
CASSVTGVSTDTQYF
>TRBJ1-1|TRBD1|TRBV7-9
CASSQTGTGQAFF
>TRBJ1-4|.|TRBV27
CASSFRGEKLFF
>TRBJ2-2|.|TRBV5-4
CASSRLEVTGELFF
>TRBJ2-3|TRBD1|TRBV2
CASNKDRGTDTQYF
>TRBJ1-3|.|TRBV28
CASSLGGGAHSGNTIYF
>TRBJ1-5|TRBD1|TRBV28
CASRTRGQPSNQPQHF
>TRBJ2-5|.|TRBV21-1
CASARLEGETQYF
>TRBJ2-1|TRBD1|TRBV5-1
CASSRGTGAYNEQFF
>TRBJ2-7|TRBD1|TRBV29-1
CSVMTGADEQYF
>TRBJ1-5|.|TRBV6-1
CASSGTYSNQPQHF
>TRBJ2-5|.|TRBV7-2
CASSSERLETQYF
>TRBJ2-7|TRBD2|TRBV5-1
CASSLLADYEQYF
>TRBJ2-1|.|TRBV19
CASRFGNYNEQFF
>TRBJ2-5|TRBD1|TRBV7-6
CASTRGRRETQYF
>TRBJ2-1|TRBD2|TRBV9
CASSVGGTSGRAGQFF
>TRBJ2-7|.|TRBV28
CASSQGRNYEQYF
>TRBJ2-7|.|TRBV7-9
CASSLGGGSEQYF
>TRBJ1-5|.|TRBV9
CASSVGVGVNQPQHF
>TRBJ2-2|.|TRBV7-3
CASSFPRAGELFF
>TRBJ1-1|.|TRBV14
CASSRSGRANTEAFF
>TRBJ2-1|.|TRBV28
CASSDRFQDEQFF
>TRBJ2-1|TRBD2|TRBV7-2
CASSFSGTSDNEQFF
>TRBJ2-3|TRBD2|TRBV7-3
CASSPKGLAGGYTDTQYF
>TRBJ2-2|.|TRBV6-4
CASSPQKVGSSGDTGELFF
>TRBJ2-1|TRBD2|TRBV7-9
CASSLHSGEGEQFF
>TRBJ2-5|.|TRBV2
CASSDGESETQYF
>TRBJ2-7|.|TRBV2
CASSGRGYEQYF
>TRBJ1-1|.|TRBV5-1
CASSLGVGSMNTEAFF
>TRBJ2-1|TRBD1|TRBV6-5
CASRTGYNEQFF
>TRBJ2-3|TRBD1|TRBV5-4
CASSLRQGGPDTQYF
>TRBJ2-3|.|TRBV29-1
CSVETSMAGLPADTQYF
>TRBJ2-5|.|TRBV6-1
CASSEGPAQETQYF
>TRBJ2-2|.|TRBV11-2
CASSLAGTNTGELFF
>TRBJ1-5|.|TRBV19
CASSIEPKPQHF
>TRBJ1-4|.|TRBV9
CASSPRVGGNEKLFF
>TRBJ2-5|TRBD2|TRBV5-1
CASSPLAGSPGETQYF
>TRBJ2-1|TRBD2|TRBV28
CASSFLPWREGRNEQFF
>TRBJ2-5|TRBD1|TRBV5-1
CASSASQGKETQYF